Each of the 2 T cell receptor beta chains below was sequenced from the same sample in a study of CD8 T cells in ankylosing spondylitis (dated by TCRdb to the late 2010s). What the research found in general, with its limitations: A TCR beta motif made up of several highly homologous amino acid variants appeared to be characteristic of blood from ankylosing spondylitis patients.

The library was generated by 5' RACE. The run used an Illumina HiSeq 2500. TCRdb applied fastp at Q25 and MiXCR to the public reads, then kept only in-frame beta chains. Rows with a matching CDR3 protein are joined into one entry that keeps the most common DNA and genes. The sample table lists around 770,000 distinct CDR3 sequences, around 11% of them with a count of one. Jointly, the top ten make up approximately 0.5% of the sample. These receptors have no known antigen. The material sequenced was blood, either unsorted or a sorted T cell fraction (not recorded which). These receptors all stem from a male donor with ankylosing spondylitis.

The chain couples TRBV30 to TRBJ2-1, with a weak D call TRBD2 (6 bases). The V end was cut by 1 base, the J end by 10 bases, with 8 bases between. This CDR3 comprises 11 residues. Germline CDR1 and CDR2: GTSNPN and SVGIG (reference sequence). The DNA for the CDR3 is TGTGCCTGGAGTGGTCTAGCGGAGCAGTTCTTC. Protein product: CAWSGLAEQFF.

This clonotype was seen more than once but under ten times. This chain joins TRBV9 and TRBJ1-3; weak D call: TRBD1 (6 bases). Trimming removed 1 base at V and 0 bases at J, with 8 bases between. This CDR3 is 15 amino acids long. Germline V gene data show CDR1 as SGDLS and CDR2 as YYNGEE. The CDR3 nucleotides are TGTGCCAGCAGCGTACAGGGGAACTCTGGAAACACCATATATTTT. Translation gives CASSVQGNSGNTIYF.